The present entry profiles one T cell receptor (beta chain) with its context. It lacks a known antigen. The CDR3 end is not reached by the read, which stops 3 residues before it; the germline J gene fills it in. Most of the CVID patients and most of the healthy controls were of Caucasian heritage. Heparinized peripheral whole blood samples of roughly 5 to 9 ml were obtained from each donor. TCRbeta CDR3 repertoires were sequenced from genomic DNA of adults with common variable immune deficiency (CVID) and healthy adult controls. The control group comprised some 22 healthy adult volunteers, some 12 female and 10 male, aged about 23 to 66 years with a mean age of around 35. Diluted blood was density-centrifuged over Hypaque 1077 or Ficoll-Paque to isolate peripheral blood mononuclear cells. Unsorted mononuclear cells served as the source of genomic DNA, which was extracted either by Qiagen column purification or by a centrifugation-based method.

Equivalent amounts of genomic DNA from CVID and control samples were used as sequencing input. For every sample, a 60 bp segment covering the rearranged TCRbeta CDR3 region was amplified and then sequenced. TCRbeta amplification used the immunoSEQ assay, a bias-corrected multiplex PCR with high-throughput sequencing. In the original analysis: Each unique nucleotide sequence was treated as a clone and annotated with V, D and J genes, copy number and frequency. Sequences were labeled productive if in frame, and non-productive if out of frame or containing stop codons. As previously described, Shannon's entropy was used to calculate clonality. The predicted amino acid sequences of productive clones were used to derive the mean CDR3 Kyte-Doolittle hydropathy. Scaled V gene usage was hierarchically clustered using Manhattan distance and complete linkage with the R hclust function. To assess clone sharing by CDR3 amino acid sequence, 12 repertoires per group were resampled over 100 rounds. The repertoires were searched for more than 65 published EBV-specific and 200 to 300 published CMV-specific TCRbeta sequences. A couple of CVID samples that yielded fewer than 10,000 sequences were excluded from the analysis, so approximately 38 CVID repertoires were retained. The source is immuneACCESS, and TCRdb retained only in-frame sequences with V and J called. Part of the clones is not carried over; for the studies checked, unresolved V genes explain less than half of this, and the remainder is unexplained. That table is the source of V, J and clone size, and D and trimming were worked out from the DNA. The sample counts roughly 30,000 clones, each observed more than once. The ten largest clones take up almost 4.5% of the sample.

The source of the sample is a study of T cell clonality in common variable immunodeficiency (dated by TCRdb to between 2015 and 2016). CDR1 and CDR2, per the germline V gene (reference sequence), are SEHNR and FQNEAQ. The trim is 1 base for V and 7 bases for J, with a gap of 11 bases between the germline ends. From the cysteine through the phenylalanine, the CDR3 covers 14 amino acids. Shown are 33 bases from within the CDR3, in frame from base 1. Overall study results and their limits: Differences among patients in the CVID cohort limited the correlations between repertoire features and clinical complications. According to the authors, figuring out what caused the increased clonality in CVID would require sequencing the repertoires of T cell subpopulations. Increased TCRbeta clonality was found in CVID subjects compared with healthy controls (t-test p = 0.018), with the increase being most characteristic of about a third of subjects. Healthy controls shared more TCRbeta clones with each other than CVID subjects shared among themselves (p < 0.0001). Fewer deletions and N-nucleotide insertions were reportedly observed in CVID TCRbeta sequences, and highly modified clones with 13 or more V deletions were reportedly absent from CVID TCRbeta sequences. Even though DNA input was the same, control samples had an average of around 75,000 unique sequences each, compared with about 30,000 in CVID samples.

This chain joins TRBV7-9 to TRBJ2-1; the D region possibly corresponds to TRBD2 (6 bases align). The receptor comes from a person between 18 and 70 years old in good health. The sequencing input was peripheral blood mononuclear cells. The CDR3 region has the sequence CASSLVLAKNEQFF. The covered CDR3 bases are TGTGCCAGCAGCTTAGTTCTAGCGAAAAATGAG.